This passage covers 25 T cell receptor beta chains from one sample sequenced in a study of T-cell reconstitution after alpha-beta-depleted transplantation in children. The library targeted TCRbeta and was prepared with unique molecular identifiers. TCRdb analysed the PCR reads with MiXCR anew, one entry per CDR3 protein. The table has a few hundred thousand distinct CDR3 sequences, around 16% seen once. The sample was PBMCs from the stem cell graft donor, taken from the stem cell graft. These receptor sequences come from a human donor who donated a stem cell graft to a child with acute lymphoblastic leukemia.

This clonotype was recorded a few times. The chain couples TRBV19 to TRBJ1-5, with D hard to call. Germline CDR1 reads LNHDA; CDR2 reads SQIVND (reference sequence). The CDR3 has 15 amino acids. The V gene lost 7 bases and the J gene lost 0 bases, with 13 bases spanning the gap. CDR3 nucleotides: TGTGCCAGTAAGCTGGATCGGTATAGCAATCAGCCCCAGCATTTT. It encodes CASKLDRYSNQPQHF.

This clonotype appeared a single time. The V gene is TRBV7-3, the J gene TRBJ2-1, with 9 bases identical to TRBD1. CDR3 length: 15 amino acids. Germline CDR1 SGHTA, CDR2 FQGTGA. V lost 3 bases to trimming and J lost 8 bases; unmatched junction nucleotides: 8. The CDR3 spells CASSLGQGVNYEQFF. CDR3 nucleotide sequence: TGTGCCAGCAGCTTGGGACAGGGAGTTAACTATGAGCAGTTCTTC.

This clonotype was seen a single time. The gene calls are TRBV12-3 or TRBV12-4 and TRBJ1-1, with unresolved D. CDR3 length: 14 residues. V lost 7 bases, J lost 0 bases, and 12 bases lay in between. CDR3 loop: CASTLGVMNTEAFF. In DNA form, the CDR3 reads TGTGCCAGCACCCTGGGCGTAATGAACACTGAAGCTTTCTTT.

This chain connects TRBV2 to TRBJ2-1; tentative D call: TRBD1 (5 bases). The germline CDR1 and CDR2 sequences are SNHLY and FYNNEI. The V end was cut by 7 bases, the J end by 10 bases, with 11 bases between. CDR3 size: 11 residues. DNA of the CDR3: TGTGCCAGCACCGAAACAGGCGAGCAGTTCTTC. Its protein is CASTETGEQFF.

This clonotype was picked up a small number of times. The chain combines TRBV11-2 with TRBJ2-3; TRBD2 agrees at 15 bases. The CDR3 runs 19 residues. Unmatched junction bases numbered 13, after V lost 4 bases and J lost 5 bases. Germline CDR1 SGHAT, CDR2 FQNNGV. The CDR3 nucleotides are TGTGCCAGCAGCTACGGACTAGCGGGAGGGCGACTTACTAAAGATACGCAGTATTTT. Translated: CASSYGLAGGRLTKDTQYF.

This clonotype was seen more than once but under ten times. This chain links TRBV5-1 with TRBJ2-1, with 7 positions matching TRBD2. CDR1 SGHRS and CDR2 YFSETQ come from the germline V gene. The ends lost 2 bases at V and 6 bases at J; junction bases unmatched: 8. The CDR3 is 15 residues long. The CDR3 DNA sequence: TGCGCCAGCAGCTTCGCGACTAGCATCCCCAATGAGCAGTTCTTC. This gives the protein CASSFATSIPNEQFF. Filled out from reference TRBV5-1 and TRBJ2-1, the complete variable domain reads KAGVTQTPRYLIKTRGQQVTLSCSPISGHRSVSWYQQTPGQGLQFLFEYFSETQRNKGNFPGRFSGRQFSNSRSEMNVSTLELGDSALYLCASSFATSIPNEQFFGPGTRLTVL.

This clonotype was recorded a few times. The chain is built from TRBV7-3 and TRBJ2-2; TRBD2 aligns across 11 bases. CDR3 size: 18 residues. Germline V gene data show CDR1 as SGHTA and CDR2 as FQGTGA. With 1 base clipped from V and 5 bases from J, the junction kept 9 bases outside the gene matches. CDR3 loop: CASSLRHTSGSFTGELFF. For the CDR3, the DNA is TGTGCCAGCAGCTTAAGACATACTAGCGGGAGTTTTACCGGGGAGCTGTTTTTT.

This clonotype has only a few counts. The V gene is TRBV3-1, the J gene TRBJ1-1, with D possibly matching TRBD1 (6 bases). There are 15 residues in the CDR3. Germline V gene lookup returns CDR1 LGHDT and CDR2 YNNKEL (reference sequence). Trimming cost V 1 base and J 8 bases, with 17 bases left between them. The CDR3 spells CASSQGGQGSKEAFF. The CDR3 DNA reads as TGTGCCAGCAGCCAAGGTGGGCAGGGGAGCAAGGAAGCTTTCTTT.

This clonotype showed up just a few times. This chain connects TRBV20-1 to TRBJ2-7; TRBD1 or TRBD2 may be the D gene (6 bases each). The CDR3 is made up of 15 amino acids. From germline, CDR1 is DFQATT and CDR2 SNEGSKA (reference sequence). V lost 0 bases to trimming and J lost 4 bases, with 16 bases between them. CDR3 loop: CSARDPGAVLYEQYF. In DNA, the CDR3 is TGCAGTGCTAGAGATCCGGGGGCTGTTCTGTACGAGCAGTACTTC.

The V gene is TRBV4-1, the J gene TRBJ1-1; D is unclear. Germline-derived CDR1 and CDR2 are MGHRA and YSYEKL. The V end was cut by 0 bases, the J end by 1 base, with 3 bases between. The CDR3 contains 13 residues. CDR3 sequence: CASSQERNTEAFF. CDR3 DNA sequence: TGCGCCAGCAGCCAAGAAAGGAACACTGAAGCTTTCTTT.

This chain uses TRBV5-1 with TRBJ2-1; 14 bases align to TRBD2. Germline CDR1 is SGHRS and CDR2 is YFSETQ. The J segment lost 2 bases and the V segment lost 0 bases, leaving 13 bases of the junction unmatched. This CDR3 is 21 amino acids long. For the CDR3, the DNA is TGCGCCAGCAGCTTGGTTGTCGGACTAGCGGGAGGTTCGGGCACCTACAATGAGCAGTTCTTC. This encodes CASSLVVGLAGGSGTYNEQFF.

The chain uses TRBV4-1 and TRBJ2-1; 9 bases map to TRBD2. The germline CDR1 and CDR2 sequences are MGHRA and YSYEKL. V trimming: 2 bases; J trimming: 2 bases; junction bases outside the gene matches: 13. The CDR3 totals 19 residues. CDR3: CASSQIAGEGEGTYNEQFF. In nucleotides, the CDR3 is TGCGCCAGCAGCCAAATAGCGGGAGAAGGGGAAGGGACCTACAATGAGCAGTTCTTC.

The rearrangement links TRBV20-1 to TRBJ2-3; 12 positions agree with TRBD2. The CDR3 consists of 14 residues. The junction had 8 bases not matched to a gene; V was cut back by 5 bases and J by 8 bases. CDR1 DFQATT and CDR2 SNEGSKA come from the germline V gene (reference sequence). The CDR3 DNA sequence: TGCAGTGCTCCGACTAGCGGGGGCCCAGGTACGCAGTATTTT. Residues: CSAPTSGGPGTQYF.

In this sample, this clonotype turned up a few times. The chain is built from TRBV11-2 and TRBJ1-4, with TRBD1 as a possible D gene (5 bases). The CDR3 consists of 17 residues. Trimming pared 4 bases from V and 1 base from J, leaving 16 bases between. Germline-derived CDR1 and CDR2 are SGHAT and FQNNGV. The DNA of the CDR3 is TGTGCCAGCAGCTCGAGACGGGACTTTAAAACTAATGAAAAACTGTTTTTT. Its protein is CASSSRRDFKTNEKLFF. The variable domain in full, with the rest retrieved from reference TRBV11-2 and TRBJ1-4, is EAGVAQSPRYKIIEKRQSVAFWCNPISGHATLYWYQQILGQGPKLLIQFQNNGVVDDSQLPKDRFSAERLKGVDSTLKIQPAKLEDSAVYLCASSSRRDFKTNEKLFFGSGTQLSVL.

Only a few counts were recorded for this clonotype. The chain combines TRBV12-3 or TRBV12-4 with TRBJ2-1; D ambiguous. Trimming took off 3 bases at V and 3 bases at J, with 3 bases between the two ends. The CDR3 consists of 12 residues. For the CDR3, the DNA is TGTGCCAGCAGTTTCGACTACAATGAGCAGTTCTTC. Translating it yields CASSFDYNEQFF.

This clonotype was counted at least ten times. The rearrangement links TRBV29-1 to TRBJ2-1; no definite D call. The V and J ends lost 4 bases and 0 bases respectively, with 13 bases between them. This CDR3 region has 15 residues. CDR1 SQVTM and CDR2 ANQGSEA come from the germline V gene. CDR3 DNA: TGCAGCGTTGTGGCGGAATTTAGCTCCTACAATGAGCAGTTCTTC. As protein: CSVVAEFSSYNEQFF.

The gene calls are TRBV7-3 and TRBJ2-7, with TRBD2 as a possible D gene (6 bases). This CDR3 region has 15 residues. Germline V CDR1 and CDR2: SGHTA, FQGTGA. Trimming stripped 2 bases from V and 1 base from J, with 12 bases between. For the CDR3, the DNA is TGTGCCAGCAGCTTATGGGGTAGCGGATCCTACGAGCAGTACTTC. It translates to CASSLWGSGSYEQYF.

This clonotype was observed a few times. The V call is TRBV20-1, the J call TRBJ2-7; 11 nucleotides match TRBD2. Germline CDR1 reads DFQATT; CDR2 reads SNEGSKA (reference sequence). V lost 1 base and J lost 1; bases outside the gene matches: 9. The CDR3 totals 17 residues. CDR3 coding DNA: TGCAGTGCTAGAGCACTAGGCAGACTAGCGGGATCCTACGAGCAGTACTTC. Amino acid sequence: CSARALGRLAGSYEQYF.

The genes are TRBV4-1 and TRBJ2-7, with D perhaps being TRBD1 or TRBD2 (5 bases each). Germline V gene lookup returns CDR1 MGHRA and CDR2 YSYEKL. The V gene lost 8 bases and the J gene lost 2 bases, with 16 bases spanning the gap. The CDR3 runs 14 residues. The chain's CDR3 is CASRTSGTPYEQYF. Here the CDR3 DNA reads TGCGCCAGCCGAACTTCCGGGACCCCCTACGAGCAGTACTTC.

This chain uses TRBV7-9 with TRBJ2-7; 13 bases align to TRBD2. This CDR3 is built from 15 residues. Trimming removed 5 bases from V and 4 bases from J; junction bases left unmatched: 5. Germline CDR1 reads SEHNR; CDR2 reads FQNEAQ (reference sequence). The CDR3 spells CASSHPGLAGYEQYF. CDR3 nucleotide sequence: TGTGCCAGCAGCCATCCGGGACTAGCGGGGTACGAGCAGTACTTC.

This clonotype appeared a few times. The chain recombines TRBV18 with TRBJ1-1; 7 bases map to TRBD1. CDR3 size: 14 residues. Germline V gene lookup returns CDR1 KGHSH and CDR2 LQKENI. With 4 bases clipped from V and 1 base from J, the junction kept 3 bases outside the gene matches. The CDR3: CASSRDSKNTEAFF. The DNA for the CDR3 is TGTGCCAGCTCACGGGACAGCAAGAACACTGAAGCTTTCTTT.

The sample holds a few counts of this clonotype. The chain carries TRBV29-1 and TRBJ2-1; TRBD1 or TRBD2 may be the D gene (5 bases each). V gave up 4 bases and J gave up 10 bases, with 8 bases separating them. Germline V lookup: CDR1 SQVTM, CDR2 ANQGSEA. The CDR3 has 10 residues. Here the CDR3 DNA reads TGCAGCGTTGGATGGGACGAGCAGTTCTTC. Encoded protein: CSVGWDEQFF.

The chain uses TRBV15 and TRBJ2-3; 14 positions agree with TRBD2. The CDR3 sequence is 17 residues long. Per the germline V gene, CDR1 is LNHNV and CDR2 is YYDKDF (reference sequence). V lost 3 bases and J lost 4; bases outside the gene matches: 6. CDR3 loop: CATSSWTSGRRADTQYF. CDR3 DNA sequence: TGTGCCACCAGCAGCTGGACTAGCGGGAGGAGGGCAGATACGCAGTATTTT.

V usage is TRBV5-1 and J usage is TRBJ2-2, with TRBD2 identical over 9 bases. CDR1 and CDR2 (germline): SGHRS, YFSETQ. The CDR3 covers 15 residues. The ends lost 0 bases at V and 10 bases at J; junction bases unmatched: 7. The CDR3 here is CASSLVAGGPVELFF. The CDR3 DNA is TGCGCCAGCAGCTTGGTGGCGGGAGGGCCCGTGGAGCTGTTTTTT.

This clonotype was counted only a few times. The chain carries TRBV5-1 and TRBJ2-1, with D possibly matching TRBD2 (5 bases). Germline lookup yields CDR1 SGHRS and CDR2 YFSETQ. The CDR3 contains 14 residues. Trimming took off 4 bases at V and 9 bases at J, with 17 bases between the two ends. CDR3 in amino acids: CASSATLGLVEQFF. DNA for the CDR3: TGCGCCAGCAGCGCGACACTAGGTCTTGTTGAGCAGTTCTTC.